The 18 T cell receptor beta chains below were found in one sample sequenced in a study of radiotherapy plus CTLA-4 blockade in lung cancer. The protocol was immunoSEQ multiplex PCR, while the TCRdb copy is restricted to in-frame clones and leaves out a portion. There are under 95,000 clones in the sample; 60% to 85% occur only once, and about 20% lies in the top ten. Sequencing was performed on peripheral blood, taken from a patient treated with radiotherapy plus ipilimumab. The receptor set was obtained from a human donor with non-small cell lung cancer whose response to radiotherapy plus ipilimumab could not be evaluated. Some clones in this sample may be carry-over from other donors' samples.

The V call is TRBV9, the J call TRBJ1-3; a weak D match, TRBD1 (5 bases). Germline V gives CDR1 SGDLS, CDR2 YYNGEE. This CDR3 spans 15 amino acids. V shed 4 bases and J shed 0 bases, with 11 bases lying between them. The CDR3 sequence is CASSYTGHSGNTIYF. DNA for the CDR3: TGTGCCAGCAGCTATACAGGTCACTCTGGAAACACCATATATTTT. Combining the CDR3 with reference TRBV9 and TRBJ1-3 gives the whole variable domain DSGVTQTPKHLITATGQRVTLRCSPRSGDLSVYWYQQSLDQGLQFLIQYYNGEERAKGNILERFSAQQFPDLHSELNLSSLELGDSALYFCASSYTGHSGNTIYFGEGSWLTVV.

The chain carries TRBV6-1 and TRBJ2-1; 7 bases fit TRBD2. V shed 6 bases, J shed 8 bases, and the junction held 4 bases outside the gene matches. This CDR3 is 12 amino acids long. CDR1 and CDR2 from the germline V gene are MNHNS and SASEGT. CDR3 nucleotides: TGTGCCAGCAGGCTACGGGGGGATGAGCAGTTCTTC. Its translation is CASRLRGDEQFF.

CDR3 in DNA: TGTGCCAGCAGCTTGGGACAGCTGAGGAATTCACCCCTCCACTTT. It encodes CASSLGQLRNSPLHF. This chain links TRBV5-8 with TRBJ1-6; tentatively, D is TRBD1 (5 bases). The CDR3 sequence is 15 residues long. The germline gives CDR1 SGHTS, CDR2 YDEGEE. Deletions cut 0 bases from V and 7 bases from J, with 11 bases between.

The chain uses TRBV5-1 and TRBJ2-1; 10 bases line up with TRBD1. J lost 0 bases, V lost 4 bases, and 16 bases had no gene match. In germline, CDR1 is SGHRS, CDR2 YFSETQ. This CDR3 region has 20 residues. The CDR3 region is CASSGGKGQGTLSSYNEQFF. The CDR3 DNA reads TGCGCCAGCAGCGGGGGCAAGGGACAGGGGACCCTGAGCTCCTACAATGAGCAGTTCTTC.

V gene TRBV19 combines with J gene TRBJ1-2; no clear D. The ends were cut back, 9 bases at V and 2 bases at J, with 16 bases in the middle. Germline V gene lookup returns CDR1 LNHDA and CDR2 SQIVND (reference sequence). The CDR3 covers 14 residues. Here the CDR3 reads CASSAGEGNYGYTF. In nucleotides, the CDR3 is TGTGCCAGCTCGGCCGGGGAAGGAAACTATGGCTACACCTTC.

This clone was counted once. The CDR3 DNA follows: TGTGCCAGCAGTGGGACTAGCGGGGTACAAGAGACCCAGTACTTC. Translated, it gives CASSGTSGVQETQYF. This rearrangement joins TRBV6-1 to TRBJ2-5; 12 nucleotides align to TRBD2. The germline V gene encodes CDR1 MNHNS and CDR2 SASEGT. CDR3 length equals 15 residues. The V and J ends lost 4 bases and 2 bases, in that order; junction bases with no gene match: 2.

This clone appeared a single time. The chain employs TRBV28 and TRBJ1-2; 9 bases fit TRBD1. Germline V gives CDR1 MDHEN, CDR2 SYDVKM. CDR3 size: 15 residues. Trimming cost V 5 bases and J 1 base; bases outside gene matches: 5. CDR3 DNA: TGTGCCAGCAGTCAGCCGGGACAGGGTAACTATGGCTACACCTTC. Protein: CASSQPGQGNYGYTF.

The chain recombines TRBV28 with TRBJ2-1, with a weak D call TRBD1 (6 bases). Germline V gene sequence: CDR1 MDHEN, CDR2 SYDVKM. The CDR3 loop spans 15 amino acids. V was cut by 7 bases and J by 6 bases, with 19 bases left in between. This CDR3 is CASTTTDSVSNEQFF. In DNA, the CDR3 is TGTGCCAGCACCACCACGGACAGTGTATCCAATGAGCAGTTCTTC.

Written as DNA, the CDR3 is TGTGCCAGCTCAGAGACAAGTTATAATTCACCCCTCCACTTT. It translates to CASSETSYNSPLHF. This chain connects TRBV18 to TRBJ1-6; the D is unclear. The CDR3 loop spans 14 amino acids. V lost 5 bases, J lost 4 bases, and 9 bases lay in between. The germline gives CDR1 KGHSH, CDR2 LQKENI. The whole variable domain, remainder taken from reference TRBV18 and TRBJ1-6, is NAGVMQNPRHLVRRRGQEARLRCSPMKGHSHVYWYRQLPEEGLKFMVYLQKENIIDESGMPKERFSAEFPKEGPSILRIQQVVRGDSAAYFCASSETSYNSPLHFGNGTRLTVT.

The gene calls are TRBV5-1 and TRBJ1-3, with D maybe TRBD1 (5 bases). This CDR3 contains 16 residues. Germline CDR1 reads SGHRS; CDR2 reads YFSETQ. Deletions cut 1 base from V and 3 bases from J, with 14 bases between. The CDR3 bases are TGCGCCAGCAGCTTGTCAGATGGAGGGGTTGGAAACACCATATATTTT. Its translation is CASSLSDGGVGNTIYF. The full variable domain, completed using reference TRBV5-1 and TRBJ1-3, is KAGVTQTPRYLIKTRGQQVTLSCSPISGHRSVSWYQQTPGQGLQFLFEYFSETQRNKGNFPGRFSGRQFSNSRSEMNVSTLELGDSALYLCASSLSDGGVGNTIYFGEGSWLTVV.

In this sample, this clone turned up once. This chain joins TRBV7-2 and TRBJ2-3; TRBD1 agrees at 9 bases. The trim removed 5 bases at V and 3 bases at J, leaving 6 bases unmatched. Per the germline V gene, CDR1 is SGHTA and CDR2 is FQGNSA. The CDR3 extends over 15 amino acids. CDR3 sequence reads: CASSPSGTGTDTQYF. In DNA form, the CDR3 reads TGTGCCAGCAGCCCTTCGGGGACAGGGACAGATACGCAGTATTTT.

This clone has a handful of counts. The chain recombines TRBV28 with TRBJ1-1; TRBD1 matches 7 bases. Germline CDR1 and CDR2: MDHEN and SYDVKM. The CDR3 is 13 residues long. Trimming cost V 7 bases and J 4 bases; bases outside gene matches: 6. CDR3 protein: CASTVGGPTEAFF. Here the CDR3 DNA reads TGTGCCAGCACTGTAGGGGGCCCCACTGAAGCTTTCTTT.

J is TRBJ1-1 and V is TRBV5-6; no definite D call. The V gene's germline CDR1 is SGHDT and CDR2 YYEEEE. This CDR3 has 12 amino acids. The CDR3 loop reads CDLAGLNTEAFF. The CDR3 DNA sequence: TGTGACCTAGCGGGGTTGAACACTGAAGCTTTCTTT.

The gene calls are TRBV18 and TRBJ1-1; TRBD1 agrees at 7 bases. Germline values: CDR1 KGHSH, CDR2 LQKENI. This CDR3 spans 11 amino acids. J was trimmed by 7 bases and V by 5 bases; bases with no gene match: 1. The CDR3 DNA reads TGTGCCAGCTCATGGACAGGTGAAGCTTTCTTT. Translated, it gives CASSWTGEAFF.

The chain recombines TRBV19 with TRBJ1-2; the match to TRBD1 covers 8 bases. Trimming cost V 5 bases and J 1 base; bases outside gene matches: 9. The CDR3 spans 16 residues. Germline values: CDR1 LNHDA, CDR2 SQIVND (reference sequence). The DNA for the CDR3 is TGTGCCAGTAGTTCATTCGGGACAGGAGATAACTATGGCTACACCTTC. Translating gives CASSSFGTGDNYGYTF.

As to this clone: This sample includes further DNA sequences coding for the same CDR3. The V gene is TRBV29-1, the J gene TRBJ2-7; a weak D match, TRBD1 (5 bases). There are 12 residues in the CDR3. Looked up from germline, CDR1 is SQVTM and CDR2 is ANQGSEA. V lost 5 bases, J lost 1 base, and 9 bases lay in between. CDR3 protein: CSVRQGSYEQYF. CDR3 nucleotides: TGCAGCGTTCGTCAGGGATCCTACGAGCAGTACTTC.

V gene TRBV4-1 combines with J gene TRBJ1-6, with TRBD1 identical over 7 bases. CDR3 length: 17 residues. CDR1 is MGHRA, CDR2 YSYEKL, per germline. Unmatched junction bases numbered 11, after V lost 4 bases and J lost 5 bases. The CDR3 nucleotides are TGCGCCAGCAGCCCAAAGCCCGAGGGGGCGGATAATTCACCCCTCCACTTT. Protein product: CASSPKPEGADNSPLHF.

This clone was observed once. V is TRBV9 and J is TRBJ1-1; unclear D gene. From germline, CDR1 is SGDLS and CDR2 YYNGEE. V shed 0 bases and J shed 6 bases, with 12 bases lying between them. CDR3 length: 14 residues. Here the CDR3 reads CASSVGGGWAEAFF. For the CDR3, the DNA is TGTGCCAGCAGCGTAGGGGGAGGGTGGGCTGAAGCTTTCTTT.